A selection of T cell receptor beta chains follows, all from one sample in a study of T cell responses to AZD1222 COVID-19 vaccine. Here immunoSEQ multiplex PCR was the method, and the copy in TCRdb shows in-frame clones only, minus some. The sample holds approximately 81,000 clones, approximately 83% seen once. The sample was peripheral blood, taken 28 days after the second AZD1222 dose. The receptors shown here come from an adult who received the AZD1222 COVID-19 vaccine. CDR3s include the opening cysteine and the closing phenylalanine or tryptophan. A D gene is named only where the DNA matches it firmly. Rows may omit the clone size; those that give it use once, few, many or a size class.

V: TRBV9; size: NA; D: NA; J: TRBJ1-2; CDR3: CASSGVVYGYTF; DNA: TGTGCCAGCAGCGGGGTCGTCTATGGCTACACCTTC
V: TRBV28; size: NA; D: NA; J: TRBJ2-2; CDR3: CASSLWGRGAGELFF; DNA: TGTGCCAGCAGTTTATGGGGGCGAGGAGCCGGGGAGCTGTTTTTT
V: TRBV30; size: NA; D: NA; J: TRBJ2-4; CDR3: CAWSVMGGTLAKNIQYF; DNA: TGTGCCTGGAGTGTAATGGGAGGAACCCTAGCCAAAAACATTCAGTACTTC
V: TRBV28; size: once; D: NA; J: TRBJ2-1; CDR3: CASRDYSYNEQFF; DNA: TGTGCCAGCAGGGACTACTCGTACAATGAGCAGTTCTTC
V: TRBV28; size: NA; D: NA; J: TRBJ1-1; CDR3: CASSLAREDTEAFF; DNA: TGTGCCAGCAGTTTAGCAAGGGAAGACACTGAAGCTTTCTTT
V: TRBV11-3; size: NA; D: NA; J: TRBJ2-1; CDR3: CASSLGVGSAEQFF; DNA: TGTGCCAGCAGCTTAGGCGTAGGGTCGGCTGAGCAGTTCTTC
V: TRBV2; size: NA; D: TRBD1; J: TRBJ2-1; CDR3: CASETGGPYNEQFF; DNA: TGTGCCAGCGAAACAGGGGGCCCCTACAATGAGCAGTTCTTC
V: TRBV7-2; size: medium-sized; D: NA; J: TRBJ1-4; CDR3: CASRREGEKLFF; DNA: TGTGCCAGCAGACGCGAGGGGGAAAAACTGTTTTTT
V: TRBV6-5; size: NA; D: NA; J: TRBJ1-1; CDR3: CASSYNLEDTEAFF; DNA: TGTGCCAGCAGTTACAACCTCGAGGACACTGAAGCTTTCTTT
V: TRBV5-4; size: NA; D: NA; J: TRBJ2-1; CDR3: CASSPSPEGIGEQFF; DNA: TGTGCCAGCAGCCCCTCCCCGGAGGGTATCGGTGAGCAGTTCTTC
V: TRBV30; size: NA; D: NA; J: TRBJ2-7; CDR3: CAWSVYGSLQYF; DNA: TGTGCCTGGAGTGTATACGGGAGCCTGCAGTACTTC
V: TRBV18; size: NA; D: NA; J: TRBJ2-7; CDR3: CASSPPGSGGEQYF; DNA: TGTGCCAGCTCACCCCCGGGAAGTGGTGGCGAGCAGTACTTC
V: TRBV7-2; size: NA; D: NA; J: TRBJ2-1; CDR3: CASSLVGGDMNEQFF; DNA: TGTGCCAGCAGCTTAGTCGGGGGAGATATGAATGAGCAGTTCTTC
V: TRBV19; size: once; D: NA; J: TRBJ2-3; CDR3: CASRTQGGSFTDTQYF; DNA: TGTGCCAGTAGGACCCAGGGGGGCTCTTTCACAGATACGCAGTATTTT
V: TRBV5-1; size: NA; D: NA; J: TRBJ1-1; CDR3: CASSYGGNTEAFF; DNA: TGCGCCAGCAGTTATGGGGGGAACACTGAAGCTTTCTTT
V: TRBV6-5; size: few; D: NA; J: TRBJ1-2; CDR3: CASNRRDYGYTF; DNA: TGTGCCAGCAACAGGCGGGACTATGGCTACACCTTC
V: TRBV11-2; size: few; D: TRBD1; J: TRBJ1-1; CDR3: CASSLFRTGPTEAFF; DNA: TGTGCCAGCAGCCTGTTCCGGACAGGACCCACTGAAGCTTTCTTT
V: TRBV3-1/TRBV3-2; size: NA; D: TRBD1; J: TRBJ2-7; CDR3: CASSQDARGHEQYF; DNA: TGTGCCAGCAGCCAAGATGCCAGGGGGCACGAGCAGTACTTC
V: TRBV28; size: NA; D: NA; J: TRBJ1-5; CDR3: CASSVGLSNQPQHF; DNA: TGTGCCAGCAGTGTGGGACTTAGCAATCAGCCCCAGCATTTT
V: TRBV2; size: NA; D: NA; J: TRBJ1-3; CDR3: CASSEGPLRNTIYF; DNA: TGTGCCAGCAGTGAAGGACCCCTGAGAAACACCATATATTTT
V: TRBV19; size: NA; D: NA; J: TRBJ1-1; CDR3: CASSYLGNTEAFF; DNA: TGTGCCAGTAGTTACCTTGGGAACACTGAAGCTTTCTTT
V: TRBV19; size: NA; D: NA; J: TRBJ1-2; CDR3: CASSQQGKGYGYTF; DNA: TGTGCCAGTAGTCAGCAGGGAAAAGGCTATGGCTACACCTTC
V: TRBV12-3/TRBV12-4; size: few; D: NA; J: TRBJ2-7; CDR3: CASRRVDEQYF; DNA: TGTGCCAGCAGGAGGGTCGACGAGCAGTACTTC
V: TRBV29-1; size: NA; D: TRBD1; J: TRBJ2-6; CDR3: CSVESGTGTFFSGANVLTF; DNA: TGCAGCGTTGAATCCGGGACAGGGACTTTTTTCTCTGGGGCCAACGTCCTGACTTTC
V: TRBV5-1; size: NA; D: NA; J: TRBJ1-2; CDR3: CASSSAVQDYGYTF; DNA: TGCGCCAGCAGCTCCGCCGTGCAGGACTATGGCTACACCTTC
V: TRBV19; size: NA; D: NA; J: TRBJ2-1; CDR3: CASSIPGEQFF; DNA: TGTGCCAGTAGTATCCCGGGAGAGCAGTTCTTC
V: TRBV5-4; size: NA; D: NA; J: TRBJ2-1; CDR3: CASSPREGGSYNEQFF; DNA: TGTGCCAGCAGCCCCCGAGAGGGGGGGTCCTACAATGAGCAGTTCTTC
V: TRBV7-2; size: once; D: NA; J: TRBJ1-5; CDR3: CASSPNSNQPQHF; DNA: TGTGCCAGCAGCCCCAATAGCAATCAGCCCCAGCATTTT
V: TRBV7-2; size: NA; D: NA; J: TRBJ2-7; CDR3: CASSLGIGSPPYEQYF; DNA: TGTGCCAGCAGCTTAGGGATCGGGAGCCCGCCCTACGAGCAGTACTTC
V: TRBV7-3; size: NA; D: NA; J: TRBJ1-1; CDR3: CASSLGGAGDTEAFF; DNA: TGTGCCAGCAGCTTAGGTGGTGCGGGTGACACTGAAGCTTTCTTT
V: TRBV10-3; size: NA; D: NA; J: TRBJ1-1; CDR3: CATAGGTEAFF; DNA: TGTGCCACCGCGGGGGGAACTGAAGCTTTCTTT
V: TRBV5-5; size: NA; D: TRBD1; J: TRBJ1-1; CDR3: CASSLVGTGVMNTEAFF; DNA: TGTGCCAGCAGCTTGGTAGGGACAGGGGTCATGAACACTGAAGCTTTCTTT
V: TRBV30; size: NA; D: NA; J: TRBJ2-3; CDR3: CAWSVRLLSTDTQYF; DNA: TGTGCCTGGAGTGTCAGATTGCTGAGCACAGATACGCAGTATTTT
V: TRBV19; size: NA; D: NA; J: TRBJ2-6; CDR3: CASSSPQGSDSGANVLTF; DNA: TGTGCCAGTAGTTCCCCCCAGGGGTCCGACTCTGGGGCCAACGTCCTGACTTTC
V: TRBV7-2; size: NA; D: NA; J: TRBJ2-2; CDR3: CASSLVRVPGELFF; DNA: TGTGCCAGCAGCTTAGTAAGGGTCCCCGGGGAGCTGTTTTTT
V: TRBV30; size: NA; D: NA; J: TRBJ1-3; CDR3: CAWEGGAGNTIYF; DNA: TGTGCCTGGGAGGGGGGGGCCGGAAACACCATATATTTT
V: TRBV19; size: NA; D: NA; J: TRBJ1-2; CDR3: CASSAGDYGYTF; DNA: TGTGCCAGTAGCGCGGGGGACTATGGCTACACCTTC
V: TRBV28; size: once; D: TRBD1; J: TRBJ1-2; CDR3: CASSFPAGTGDGYTF; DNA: TGTGCCAGCAGTTTTCCAGCAGGGACAGGGGATGGCTACACCTTC
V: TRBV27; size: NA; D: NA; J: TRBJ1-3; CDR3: CASSPVNRARAGGNTIYF; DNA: TGTGCCAGCAGCCCAGTAAACAGGGCCCGGGCGGGTGGAAACACCATATATTTT
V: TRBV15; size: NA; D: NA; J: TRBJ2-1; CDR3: CATSRALAVGNNEQFF; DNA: TGTGCCACCAGCAGAGCCCTTGCGGTAGGGAACAATGAGCAGTTCTTC
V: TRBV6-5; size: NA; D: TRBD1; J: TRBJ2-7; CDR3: CASSYVTGTGGEQYF; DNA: TGTGCCAGCAGTTACGTAACCGGGACAGGGGGCGAGCAGTACTTC
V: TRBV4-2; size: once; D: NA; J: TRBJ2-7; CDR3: CASRDTDRTYEQYF; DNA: TGTGCCAGCAGGGATACGGACAGAACCTACGAGCAGTACTTC
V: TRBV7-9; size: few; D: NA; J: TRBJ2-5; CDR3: CASSLAGGGETQYF; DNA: TGTGCCAGCAGCTTAGCGGGTGGGGGAGAGACCCAGTACTTC
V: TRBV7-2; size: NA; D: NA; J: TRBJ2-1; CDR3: CASSDPTSFSNEQFF; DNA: TGTGCCAGCAGCGACCCGACTAGTTTCTCGAATGAGCAGTTCTTC
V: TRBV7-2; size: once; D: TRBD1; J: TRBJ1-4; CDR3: CASSLLGQANEKLFF; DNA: TGTGCCAGCAGCTTATTGGGACAGGCTAATGAAAAACTGTTTTTT
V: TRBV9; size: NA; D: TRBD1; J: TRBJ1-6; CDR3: CASSAQGVNSPLHF; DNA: TGTGCCAGCAGCGCACAGGGGGTTAATTCACCCCTCCACTTT
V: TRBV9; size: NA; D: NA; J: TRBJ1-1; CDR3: CASSVVWQGSEAFF; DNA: TGTGCCAGCAGCGTAGTTTGGCAGGGCAGTGAAGCTTTCTTT
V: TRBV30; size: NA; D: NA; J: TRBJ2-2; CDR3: CAWRTGTGELFF; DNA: TGTGCCTGGAGGACGGGGACCGGGGAGCTGTTTTTT
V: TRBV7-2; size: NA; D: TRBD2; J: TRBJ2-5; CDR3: CASSSGRAKETQYF; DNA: TGTGCCAGCAGCTCCGGGAGGGCAAAGGAGACCCAGTACTTC
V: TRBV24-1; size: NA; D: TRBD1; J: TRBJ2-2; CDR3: CATSELDRDGGELFF; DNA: TGTGCCACCAGTGAATTAGACAGGGACGGCGGGGAGCTGTTTTTT
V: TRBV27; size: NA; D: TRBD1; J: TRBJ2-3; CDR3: CASSSTGGSQYTQYF; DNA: TGTGCCAGCAGCAGCACAGGGGGCTCCCAATATACGCAGTATTTT
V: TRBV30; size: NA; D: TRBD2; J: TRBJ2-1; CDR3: CAWASGDYNEQFF; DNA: TGTGCCTGGGCTAGCGGGGATTACAATGAGCAGTTCTTC
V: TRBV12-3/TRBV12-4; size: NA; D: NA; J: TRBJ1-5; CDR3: CASSLDRQPQHF; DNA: TGTGCCAGCAGTTTAGACCGGCAGCCCCAGCATTTT
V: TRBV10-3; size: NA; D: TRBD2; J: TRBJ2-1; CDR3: CAIRNIAGAYNEQFF; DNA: TGTGCCATCAGGAACATAGCGGGTGCCTACAATGAGCAGTTCTTC